Presented here are 11 T cell receptor beta chains from one specimen sequenced in a study of T-cell reconstitution after alpha-beta-depleted transplantation in children. Unique molecular identifiers were incorporated during preparation of the TCRbeta library. TCRdb re-analysed the PCR reads in MiXCR, keeping a single row per CDR3 protein. Among about 250,000 distinct CDR3 sequences listed, 20% to 30% were seen once. Sequencing was performed on PBMCs, mostly from graft donor cells, taken 360 days after TCRalphabeta/CD19-depleted stem cell transplant. All receptors derive from a female patient between 2 and 10 years old who had a stem cell transplant for congenital amegakaryocytic thrombocytopenia, so the T cells may come from the graft donor.

This chain uses TRBV6-6 with TRBJ1-5; no reliable D call. Looked up from germline, CDR1 is MNHNY and CDR2 is SVGAGI (reference sequence). This CDR3 comprises 11 residues. V lost 4 bases and J 5 bases, leaving 3 bases between the germline ends. CDR3: CASSFDQPQHF. The CDR3 bases are TGTGCCAGCAGTTTCGATCAGCCCCAGCATTTT.

In this sample, this clonotype turned up a few times. The genes are TRBV12-3 or TRBV12-4 and TRBJ1-6; no firm D call. This CDR3 comprises 13 residues. V was shortened by 3 bases and J by 7 bases, with 7 bases between the two germline ends. The CDR3 bases are TGTGCCAGCAGTTTGGAATTCAATTCACCCCTCCACTTT. It yields the protein CASSLEFNSPLHF.

In its sample, this clonotype was seen a few times. The rearrangement uses TRBV12-3 or TRBV12-4 and TRBJ1-6, with unresolved D. The CDR3 runs 13 residues. V was cut by 3 bases and J by 7 bases, with 7 bases left in between. The CDR3 DNA reads as TGTGCCAGCAGTTTTCAAAGCAATTCACCCCTCCACTTT. Translation: CASSFQSNSPLHF.

This clonotype was seen a handful of times. V usage is TRBV20-1 and J usage is TRBJ1-2; D is perhaps TRBD1 (5 bases). V lost 0 bases and J lost 0, with 11 bases in between. This CDR3 is built from 15 residues. The germline CDR1 and CDR2 sequences are DFQATT and SNEGSKA (reference sequence). The CDR3 protein is CSARDPDSTNYGYTF. CDR3 DNA: TGCAGTGCTAGAGATCCAGACAGTACTAACTATGGCTACACCTTC.

This clonotype has only a few counts. The chain is built from TRBV4-3 and TRBJ2-1, with 8 nucleotides matching TRBD2. Germline lookup yields CDR1 LGHNA and CDR2 YSLEER. Trimming removed 1 base from V and 3 bases from J; junction bases left unmatched: 11. This CDR3 spans 18 amino acids. CDR3 protein: CASSQGALTSANYNEQFF. In DNA form, the CDR3 reads TGCGCCAGCAGCCAAGGGGCACTGACTAGCGCGAACTACAATGAGCAGTTCTTC.

V usage is TRBV12-3 or TRBV12-4 and J usage is TRBJ2-7; a possible D gene is TRBD1 (5 bases). V was trimmed by 2 bases and J by 2 bases, leaving 10 bases between them. There are 14 residues in the CDR3. Written as DNA, the CDR3 is TGTGCCAGCAGTTTATCTAGGGGTCCCTACGAGCAGTACTTC. This codes for CASSLSRGPYEQYF.

This clonotype was detected only a few times. This sequence joins TRBV9 and TRBJ2-4; D gene ambiguous. Per germline, CDR1 SGDLS and CDR2 YYNGEE. V dropped 0 bases and J dropped 6 bases, with 16 bases sitting between them. The CDR3 is 16 residues long. CDR3 DNA sequence: TGTGCCAGCAGCGTAGCCCGGTGGGAAATCCGAAACATTCAGTACTTC. Protein: CASSVARWEIRNIQYF.

This clonotype was seen more than once but under ten times. The chain employs TRBV6-1 and TRBJ2-3; 8 bases align to TRBD2. With 7 bases clipped from V and 0 bases from J, the junction kept 12 bases outside the gene matches. Germline V gene sequence: CDR1 MNHNS, CDR2 SASEGT. CDR3 length: 17 residues. For the CDR3, the DNA is TGTGCCAGCACCAACACTTATAGCGGGGCTAGCACAGATACGCAGTATTTT. This sequence encodes CASTNTYSGASTDTQYF.

This clonotype has more than one count but fewer than ten. The gene calls are TRBV20-1 and TRBJ2-5, with TRBD2 identical over 10 bases. V lost 3 bases, J lost 3 bases, and 4 bases stayed unmatched. The length of the CDR3 is 14 residues. CDR1 DFQATT and CDR2 SNEGSKA come from the germline V gene (reference sequence). The CDR3 protein is CSARGTSVKETQYF. In nucleotides, the CDR3 is TGCAGTGCTAGGGGGACTAGCGTAAAAGAGACCCAGTACTTC.

This clonotype appeared a few times. The chain links TRBV3-1 to TRBJ2-7; 16 nucleotides agree with TRBD2. Germline V lookup: CDR1 LGHDT, CDR2 YNNKEL (reference sequence). This CDR3 region has 18 residues. After removal of 4 bases from V and 4 bases from J, the junction contained 10 bases not matched to a gene. CDR3 sequence (DNA): TGTGCCAGCAGCCCGGGACTAGCGGGGGGGAAGTCAATTTACGAGCAGTACTTC. This codes for CASSPGLAGGKSIYEQYF.

This clonotype occurred a few times. The rearrangement joins TRBV2 to TRBJ1-5; D is unresolved. The length of the CDR3 is 13 residues. CDR1 is SNHLY and CDR2 is FYNNEI in the germline V gene. Trimming removed 6 bases from V and 3 bases from J, with 9 bases in between. This CDR3 is CASSAENNQPQHF. DNA for the CDR3: TGTGCCAGCAGCGCAGAGAACAATCAGCCCCAGCATTTT.